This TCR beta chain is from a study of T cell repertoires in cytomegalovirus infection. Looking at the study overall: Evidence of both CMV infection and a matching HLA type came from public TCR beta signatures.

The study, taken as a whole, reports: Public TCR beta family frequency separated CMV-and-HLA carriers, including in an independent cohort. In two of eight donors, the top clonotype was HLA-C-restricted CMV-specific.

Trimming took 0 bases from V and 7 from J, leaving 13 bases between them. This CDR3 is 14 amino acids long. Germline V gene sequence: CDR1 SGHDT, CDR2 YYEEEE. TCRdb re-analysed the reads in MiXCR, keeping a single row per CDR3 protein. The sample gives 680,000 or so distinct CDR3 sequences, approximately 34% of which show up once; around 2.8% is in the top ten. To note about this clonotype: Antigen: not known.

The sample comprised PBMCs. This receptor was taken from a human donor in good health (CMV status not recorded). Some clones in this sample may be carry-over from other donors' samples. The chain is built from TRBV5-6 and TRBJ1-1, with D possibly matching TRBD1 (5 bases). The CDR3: CASSLVGVKGEAFF. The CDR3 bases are TGTGCCAGCAGCTTGGTGGGGGTAAAGGGTGAAGCTTTCTTT.